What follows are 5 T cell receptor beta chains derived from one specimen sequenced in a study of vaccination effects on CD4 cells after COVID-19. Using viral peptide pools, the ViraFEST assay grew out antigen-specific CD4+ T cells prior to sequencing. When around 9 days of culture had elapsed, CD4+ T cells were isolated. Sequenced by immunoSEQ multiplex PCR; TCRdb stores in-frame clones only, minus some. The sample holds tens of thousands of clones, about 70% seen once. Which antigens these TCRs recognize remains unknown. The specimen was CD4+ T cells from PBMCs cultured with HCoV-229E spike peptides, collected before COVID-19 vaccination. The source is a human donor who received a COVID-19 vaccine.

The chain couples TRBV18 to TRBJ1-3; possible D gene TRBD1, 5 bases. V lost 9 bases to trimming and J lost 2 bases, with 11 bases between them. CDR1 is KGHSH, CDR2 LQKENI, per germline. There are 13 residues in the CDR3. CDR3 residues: CASLLQAGNTIYF. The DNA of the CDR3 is TGTGCCAGTTTGTTACAGGCTGGAAACACCATATATTTT.

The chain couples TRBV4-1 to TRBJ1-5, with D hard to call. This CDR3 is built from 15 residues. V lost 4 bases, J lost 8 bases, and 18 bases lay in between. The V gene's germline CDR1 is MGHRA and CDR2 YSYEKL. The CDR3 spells CASSPSPISLEPQHF. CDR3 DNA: TGCGCCAGCAGCCCGTCCCCTATATCTCTCGAGCCCCAGCATTTT.

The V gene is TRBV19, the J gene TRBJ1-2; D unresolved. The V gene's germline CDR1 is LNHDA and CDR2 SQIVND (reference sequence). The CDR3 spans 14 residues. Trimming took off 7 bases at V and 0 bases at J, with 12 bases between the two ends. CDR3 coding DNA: TGTGCCAGTAAAAGGCCAGGAACTAACTATGGCTACACCTTC. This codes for CASKRPGTNYGYTF.

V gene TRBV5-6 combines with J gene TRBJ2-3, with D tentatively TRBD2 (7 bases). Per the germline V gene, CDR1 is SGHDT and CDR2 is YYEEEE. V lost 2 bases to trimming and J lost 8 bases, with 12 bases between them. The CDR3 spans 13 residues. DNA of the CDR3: TGTGCCAGCAGCTTAGGGGGGGGTGCTACGCAGTATTTT. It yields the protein CASSLGGGATQYF.

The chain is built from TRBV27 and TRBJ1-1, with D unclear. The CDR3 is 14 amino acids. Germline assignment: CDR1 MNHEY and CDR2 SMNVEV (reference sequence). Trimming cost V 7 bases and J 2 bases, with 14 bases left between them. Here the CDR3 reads CASTSIESNTEAFF. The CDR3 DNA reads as TGTGCCAGCACCTCTATAGAAAGCAACACTGAAGCTTTCTTT.